This paragraph reports one T cell receptor (beta chain). CDR3 length equals 14 residues. CDR1 MGHRA and CDR2 YSYEKL come from the germline V gene. The V end lost 0 bases, the J end lost 2 bases, and 7 bases lay between the germline ends. Repertoires were generated with immunoSEQ multiplex PCR, while TCRdb's copy carries only in-frame clones and drops some. The sample carries fewer than 150,000 clones, approximately 86% recorded once. The data are from a study of blood T cell repertoires in COVID-19. V usage is TRBV4-1 and J usage is TRBJ2-5; no reliable D call. This TCR was sampled from a human donor in a cohort sampled during active COVID-19. Specimen: peripheral blood. This CDR3 reads CASSQDEQQETQYF. CDR3 DNA: TGCGCCAGCAGCCAAGATGAACAACAAGAGACCCAGTACTTC.